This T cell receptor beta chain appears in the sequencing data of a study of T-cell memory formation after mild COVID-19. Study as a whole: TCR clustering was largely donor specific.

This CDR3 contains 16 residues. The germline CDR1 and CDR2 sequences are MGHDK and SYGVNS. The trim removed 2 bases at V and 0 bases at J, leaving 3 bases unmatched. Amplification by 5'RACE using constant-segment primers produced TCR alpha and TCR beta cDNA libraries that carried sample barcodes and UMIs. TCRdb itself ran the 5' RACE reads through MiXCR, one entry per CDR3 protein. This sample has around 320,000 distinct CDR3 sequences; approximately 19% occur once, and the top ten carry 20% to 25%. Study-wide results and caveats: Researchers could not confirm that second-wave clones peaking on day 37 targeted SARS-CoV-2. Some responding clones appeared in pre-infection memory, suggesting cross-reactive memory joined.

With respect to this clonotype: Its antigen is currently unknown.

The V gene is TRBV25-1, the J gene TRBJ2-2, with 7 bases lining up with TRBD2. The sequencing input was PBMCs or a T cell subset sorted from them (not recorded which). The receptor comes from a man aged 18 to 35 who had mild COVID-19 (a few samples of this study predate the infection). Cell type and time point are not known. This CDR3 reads CASSEMSGANTGELFF. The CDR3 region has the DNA TGTGCCAGCAGTGAAATGAGCGGGGCGAACACCGGGGAGCTGTTTTTT.